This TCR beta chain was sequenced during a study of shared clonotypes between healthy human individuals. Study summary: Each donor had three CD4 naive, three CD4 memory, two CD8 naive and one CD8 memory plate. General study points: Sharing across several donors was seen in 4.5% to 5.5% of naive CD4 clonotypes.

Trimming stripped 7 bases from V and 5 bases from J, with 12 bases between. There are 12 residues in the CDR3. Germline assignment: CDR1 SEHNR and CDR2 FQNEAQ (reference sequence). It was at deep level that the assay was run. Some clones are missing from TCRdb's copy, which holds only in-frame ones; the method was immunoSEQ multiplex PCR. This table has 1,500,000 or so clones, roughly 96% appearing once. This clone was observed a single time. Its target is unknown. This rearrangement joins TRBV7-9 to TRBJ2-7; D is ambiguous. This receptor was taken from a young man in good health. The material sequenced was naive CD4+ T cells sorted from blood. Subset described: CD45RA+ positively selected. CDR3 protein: CASTALPNEQYF. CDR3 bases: TGTGCCAGCACGGCCTTACCCAACGAGCAGTACTTC.